The next 26 T cell receptor beta chains were all read from a single sample in a study of spatial heterogeneity in lung cancer. TCRdb re-called the 5' RACE reads through MiXCR, storing one row per CDR3 protein. The sample includes 7,500 to 10,000 distinct CDR3 sequences, 7.5% to 9.5% of them seen just once. No cognate antigen is known for these TCRs. Time point meaning: sample taken at primary tumor resection. Study results and limitations: Within tumors, counts of expanded alpha and beta TCRs tracked tumor mutation counts.

Specimen: lung tumor tissue, collected at surgery. These receptors were obtained from a female donor with early-stage non-small cell lung cancer.

This clonotype is deemed medium-sized (0.01 to 0.1%). This chain connects TRBV9 to TRBJ1-4; tentatively, D is TRBD1 (5 bases). V was clipped by 3 bases and J by 0 bases, with 15 bases between them. This CDR3 spans 17 amino acids. Germline V gives CDR1 SGDLS, CDR2 YYNGEE. In nucleotides, the CDR3 is TGTGCCAGCAGCGAGGGACCCTCGTACGCAACTAATGAAAAACTGTTTTTT. It yields the protein CASSEGPSYATNEKLFF.

The chain links TRBV27 to TRBJ1-6; no clear D gene. The CDR3 sequence is 15 residues long. Germline assignment: CDR1 MNHEY and CDR2 SMNVEV (reference sequence). The ends were cut back, 3 bases at V and 0 bases at J, with 6 bases in the middle. CDR3 sequence reads: CASSLGSSYNSPLHF. Written as DNA, the CDR3 is TGTGCCAGCAGTTTGGGCAGCTCCTATAATTCACCCCTCCACTTT.

In this sample, this clonotype turned up a few times. This rearrangement joins TRBV21-1 to TRBJ2-5; the DNA was not compared with TRBD1, the D call given in the table. TRBV21-1 is a documented pseudogene. CDR3 size: 16 residues. This chain's CDR3 is CASSKVAHGKGETQYF. Here the CDR3 DNA reads TGTGCCAGCAGCAAAGTGGCACACGGCAAGGGGGAGACCCAGTACTTC.

This clonotype was recorded only once. This may arise from a read error, as a much more abundant clone is one base away. This chain connects TRBV12-3 or TRBV12-4 to TRBJ1-3; D remains ambiguous. The CDR3 is 15 residues long. Trimming cost V 11 bases and J 2 bases, with 19 bases left between them. CDR3 protein: CAGKENTGAGNTIYF. CDR3 bases: TGTGCCGGCAAAGAGAACACCGGGGCTGGAAACACCATATATTTT.

In its sample, this clonotype ranks as medium-sized. The chain carries TRBV3-1 and TRBJ1-1; TRBD1 matches 10 bases. Germline assignment: CDR1 LGHDT and CDR2 YNNKEL (reference sequence). With V trimmed by 4 bases and J by 3 bases, 5 bases remained unmatched. This CDR3 comprises 15 residues. The CDR3 sequence is CASSPGQGIDTEAFF. The CDR3 DNA reads TGTGCCAGCAGCCCGGGACAGGGGATCGACACTGAAGCTTTCTTT.

This clonotype was seen ten or more times. The J gene is TRBJ2-7, the V gene TRBV2; maybe TRBD1 (5 bases). The germline V gene has CDR1 SNHLY and CDR2 FYNNEI. V shed 8 bases and J shed 7 bases, with 12 bases lying between them. The CDR3 has 11 amino acids. As DNA, the CDR3 is TGTGCCAGCCTCATCGCAGGGGAGCAGTACTTC. As protein: CASLIAGEQYF. Using reference TRBV2 and TRBJ2-7 for the parts outside the CDR3, the full variable domain is EPEVTQTPSHQVTQMGQEVILRCVPISNHLYFYWYRQILGQKVEFLVSFYNNEISEKSEIFDDQFSVERPDGSNFTLKIRSTKLEDSAMYFCASLIAGEQYFGPGTRLTVT.

The rearrangement uses TRBV7-9 and TRBJ2-5, with 7 bases fitting TRBD1. V gave up 4 bases and J gave up 3 bases; unmatched junction bases: 5. This CDR3 is built from 14 residues. The germline gives CDR1 SEHNR, CDR2 FQNEAQ (reference sequence). The CDR3 bases are TGTGCCAGCAGCTACTCCGGGACAGAAGAGACCCAGTACTTC. Encoded protein: CASSYSGTEETQYF.

This chain uses TRBV21-1 with TRBJ2-5; the DNA was not compared with TRBD2, the D call given in the table. TRBV21-1 is shown as a pseudogene. There are 15 residues in the CDR3. DNA of the CDR3: TGTGCCAGCACCGTCGGGGGGTCCTTTCAAGAGACCCAGTACTTC. Its translation: CASTVGGSFQETQYF.

The chain has TRBV10-3 and TRBJ2-5, with 9 bases that match TRBD1. There are 15 residues in the CDR3. J lost 7 bases, V lost 3 bases, and 9 bases had no gene match. The V gene's germline CDR1 is ENHRY and CDR2 SYGVKD. The CDR3 DNA reads as TGTGCCATCAGTGAAGCCGGACAGGGGACACCGACCCAGTACTTC. Protein: CAISEAGQGTPTQYF.

Note on this clonotype: A much larger clone sits a single nucleotide away, making a read error possible. The CDR3 carries no conserved terminal phenylalanine or tryptophan, so it likely arises from a read error. The chain couples TRBV6-6 to TRBJ2-7, with D possibly TRBD1 on 5 matching bases. V lost 4 bases to trimming and J lost 3 bases, with 7 bases between them. The CDR3 runs 12 residues. The germline CDR1 and CDR2 sequences are MNHNY and SVGAGI (reference sequence). The DNA of the CDR3 is TGTGCCAGCAGTTTGACAGTCTACGAGCAGTACATC. As protein: CASSLTVYEQYI.

This clonotype appeared many times. The CDR3 reads CASSLGRGTYEQYF. DNA for the CDR3: TGTGCCAGCAGCTTAGGCCGAGGTACCTACGAGCAGTACTTC. The rearrangement joins TRBV7-2 to TRBJ2-7; D gene uncertain. The CDR3 is 14 amino acids. Deletions cut 1 base from V and 2 bases from J, with 9 bases between. CDR1 is SGHTA and CDR2 is FQGNSA in the germline V gene.

This clonotype was detected ten times or more. J is TRBJ1-5 and V is TRBV7-2; perhaps TRBD1 as D (6 bases). This CDR3 contains 14 residues. Between the trimmed V and J ends, which lost 3 bases and 7 bases, there was a span of 13 bases. The germline gives CDR1 SGHTA, CDR2 FQGNSA. The CDR3 coding sequence is TGTGCCAGCAGCTTGGATCCAGGGGAGCAGCCCCAGCATTTT. Its protein is CASSLDPGEQPQHF.

This clonotype was detected many times. The chain uses TRBV5-1 and TRBJ2-5; maybe TRBD1 (5 bases). The length of the CDR3 is 15 residues. CDR1 is SGHRS, CDR2 YFSETQ, per germline. V was clipped by 0 bases and J by 4 bases, with 13 bases between them. The CDR3 DNA follows: TGCGCCAGCAGCTTGGTAGCTCCAGGGTCAGAGACCCAGTACTTC. Protein product: CASSLVAPGSETQYF. Filled out from reference TRBV5-1 and TRBJ2-5, the complete variable domain reads KAGVTQTPRYLIKTRGQQVTLSCSPISGHRSVSWYQQTPGQGLQFLFEYFSETQRNKGNFPGRFSGRQFSNSRSEMNVSTLELGDSALYLCASSLVAPGSETQYFGPGTRLLVL.

J is TRBJ1-1 and V is TRBV10-2, with TRBD1 as a possible D gene (6 bases). V shed 3 bases and J shed 4 bases, with 21 bases lying between them. From germline, CDR1 is WSHSY and CDR2 SAAADI. The length of the CDR3 is 17 residues. The chain's CDR3 is CASSDGQGKRGGTEAFF. The CDR3 nucleotides are TGCGCCAGCAGTGACGGTCAGGGGAAACGAGGGGGCACTGAAGCTTTCTTT.

This clonotype has a count of ten or more. The V and J genes are TRBV28 and TRBJ1-5; D call uncertain. Trimming took 5 bases from V and 12 from J, leaving 23 bases between them. Germline assignment: CDR1 MDHEN and CDR2 SYDVKM. The CDR3 totals 15 residues. The CDR3 coding sequence is TGTGCCAGCAGTACAGTCGACCCTTCTATCAGCTTCCAGCATTTT. Its translation: CASSTVDPSISFQHF.

There are many counts of this clonotype. The chain carries TRBV10-3 and TRBJ1-1, with D tentatively TRBD1 (5 bases). Deletions cut 10 bases from V and 3 bases from J, with 21 bases between. This CDR3 is built from 15 residues. Germline V gene data show CDR1 as ENHRY and CDR2 as SYGVKD. For the CDR3, the DNA is TGTGCCACAAACCGGGACTCCCTTTTAGACACTGAAGCTTTCTTT. It yields the protein CATNRDSLLDTEAFF.

The J gene is TRBJ2-6, the V gene TRBV7-9; 8 nucleotides line up with TRBD1. The J segment lost 1 base and the V segment lost 5 bases, leaving 10 bases of the junction unmatched. Germline assignment: CDR1 SEHNR and CDR2 FQNEAQ (reference sequence). CDR3 size: 18 residues. CDR3 sequence: CASSRYTNRGSGANVLTF. In DNA form, the CDR3 reads TGTGCCAGCAGCCGATACACTAACAGGGGGTCTGGGGCCAACGTCCTGACTTTC. Full variable domain (outside the CDR3, taken from reference TRBV7-9 and TRBJ2-6): DTGVSQNPRHKITKRGQNVTFRCDPISEHNRLYWYRQTLGQGPEFLTYFQNEAQLEKSRLLSDRFSAERPKGSFSTLEIQRTEQGDSAMYLCASSRYTNRGSGANVLTFGAGSRLTVL.

This clonotype showed up just a few times. The rearrangement links TRBV7-8 to TRBJ2-5; 10 nucleotides align to TRBD2. V lost 4 bases to trimming and J lost 4 bases; unmatched junction nucleotides: 3. Germline assignment: CDR1 SGHVS and CDR2 FQNEAQ. CDR3 size: 14 residues. The CDR3 sequence: CASSSLAGGETQYF. In DNA, the CDR3 is TGTGCCAGCAGCTCCTTAGCGGGGGGAGAGACCCAGTACTTC. Using reference TRBV7-8 and TRBJ2-5 for the parts outside the CDR3, the full variable domain is GAGVSQSPRYKVAKRGQDVALRCDPISGHVSLFWYQQALGQGPEFLTYFQNEAQLDKSGLPSDRFFAERPEGSVSTLKIQRTQQEDSAVYLCASSSLAGGETQYFGPGTRLLVL.

The chain couples TRBV4-1 to TRBJ2-2, with TRBD2 as a possible D gene (5 bases). V lost 0 bases and J lost 3, with 11 bases in between. Germline assignment: CDR1 MGHRA and CDR2 YSYEKL. The length of the CDR3 is 16 residues. CDR3 sequence: CASSQDAREHTGELFF. The CDR3 DNA follows: TGCGCCAGCAGCCAAGATGCAAGGGAGCACACCGGGGAGCTGTTTTTT.

There are many counts of this clonotype. The chain has TRBV29-1 and TRBJ1-1, with TRBD1 matching over 7 bases. The CDR3 runs 11 residues. Germline loops: CDR1 SQVTM, CDR2 ANQGSEA. With V trimmed by 7 bases and J by 6 bases, 5 bases remained unmatched. The CDR3 nucleotides are TGCAGCGGGCGACAGGGCTCTGAAGCTTTCTTT. Residues: CSGRQGSEAFF.

There are many counts of this clonotype. The chain carries TRBV7-9 and TRBJ1-2, with 12 bases identical to TRBD1. Trimming took 3 bases from V and 8 from J; bases not matched to a gene: 1. The CDR3 is made up of 13 amino acids. Germline V gene data show CDR1 as SEHNR and CDR2 as FQNEAQ (reference sequence). CDR3 in DNA: TGTGCCAGCAGCTTCGGGACAGGGGGCGGCTACACCTTC. This sequence encodes CASSFGTGGGYTF.

This chain joins TRBV5-1 and TRBJ2-2; the D is unclear. Trimming took off 0 bases at V and 3 bases at J, with 12 bases between the two ends. The CDR3 is made up of 16 amino acids. Germline-derived CDR1 and CDR2 are SGHRS and YFSETQ. The CDR3 sequence is CASSLGVTRDTGELFF. The CDR3 DNA reads TGCGCCAGCAGCTTGGGAGTGACTCGGGACACCGGGGAGCTGTTTTTT.

This clonotype is judged medium-sized. The chain has TRBV10-2 and TRBJ1-6; TRBD1 agrees at 11 bases. Trimming took 5 bases from V and 11 from J; bases not matched to a gene: 8. This CDR3 contains 15 residues. Germline V lookup: CDR1 WSHSY, CDR2 SAAADI. CDR3: CASSPRDRGLAPLHF. CDR3 bases: TGCGCCAGCAGTCCCCGGGACAGGGGGTTGGCACCCCTCCACTTT.

This clonotype qualifies as medium-sized. V usage is TRBV20-1 and J usage is TRBJ1-1, with a possible D match to TRBD1 (6 bases). CDR1 DFQATT and CDR2 SNEGSKA come from the germline V gene (reference sequence). V was cut by 1 base and J by 5 bases, with 11 bases left in between. The CDR3 is 13 residues long. This CDR3 is CSARGGGRTEAFF. For the CDR3, the DNA is TGCAGTGCTAGAGGTGGGGGGCGGACTGAAGCTTTCTTT.

Only one count was recorded for this clonotype. A read error may explain this, as a much larger clone is one base away. The V call is TRBV20-1, the J call TRBJ1-1; 8 bases align to TRBD1. Per the germline V gene, CDR1 is DFQATT and CDR2 is SNEGSKA (reference sequence). The V and J ends lost 7 bases and 2 bases, in that order; junction bases with no gene match: 9. This CDR3 spans 14 amino acids. In DNA, the CDR3 is TGCAGTGTGGGCCAGGGGGCATTAAACACTGAAGCTTTCTTT. Residues: CSVGQGALNTEAFF.

The table lists this clonotype with many counts. The rearrangement uses TRBV3-1 and TRBJ1-1; D is perhaps TRBD1 (5 bases). Trimming took 3 bases from V and 4 from J, leaving 9 bases between them. This CDR3 spans 13 amino acids. Germline V gene sequence: CDR1 LGHDT, CDR2 YNNKEL (reference sequence). CDR3 sequence: CASSQWGTTEAFF. CDR3 bases: TGTGCCAGCAGCCAGTGGGGGACCACTGAAGCTTTCTTT.